This T cell receptor beta chain was retrieved from a study of T cell responses to AZD1222 COVID-19 vaccine. Study-level results: In all cases, repertoires were sampled only after the peak T cell response. Spike-specific TCR breadth and depth rose after two AZD1222 doses. Just 5 to 7 people given AZD1222 tested seropositive at baseline.

Data came from immunoSEQ multiplex PCR; TCRdb stores just in-frame clones and leaves some out. The table shows about 96,000 clones, with 70% to 90% occurring only once. CDR3 length: 15 residues. V lost 7 bases to trimming and J lost 0 bases; unmatched junction nucleotides: 10. The germline V gene has CDR1 GTSNPN and CDR2 SVGIG (reference sequence). A word on this clone: Its antigen is currently unknown.

This TCR derives from an adult in good health. The sequenced sample was peripheral blood, obtained on day 0 of AZD1222 vaccination. The chain uses TRBV30 and TRBJ1-2; 8 nucleotides align to TRBD1. The CDR3 DNA reads TGTGCCTTAAACCACAGGGGGGACGCTAACTATGGCTACACCTTC. Translated, it gives CALNHRGDANYGYTF.